These 2 T cell receptor beta chains came from one sample sequenced in a study of T cell clonality in common variable immunodeficiency. TCRdb's table, derived via immunoSEQ multiplex PCR, lists solely in-frame clones and lacks some. The sample was found to contain about 52,000 clones, and every one recurs. Sample: peripheral blood mononuclear cells. Receptor source: a person between 18 and 75 years old in good health.

In this sample, this clone turned up many times. One end of the junction varies from germline; a read error may be responsible. The CDR3 is cut off 3 residues early in the read; its end comes from the germline J gene. The V call is TRBV4-2, the J call TRBJ2-3; D gene unclear. The CDR3 sequence is 14 residues long. The germline V gene has CDR1 LGHNA and CDR2 YNFKEQ. CDR3 DNA (partial): TGCGCCAGCAGCCAAGCCGGGAGCACAGATACG. Residues: CASSQAGSTDT. The full CDR3 protein reads CASSQAGSTDTQYF.

The sample holds many counts of this clone. The CDR3 goes on 3 residues after the read ends, and that part is filled in from the germline J gene. This rearrangement joins TRBV7-2 to TRBJ2-1; D not resolved. V lost 3 bases, J lost 0 bases, and 9 bases lay in between. Germline assignment: CDR1 SGHTA and CDR2 FQGNSA. The CDR3 runs to 15 residues. CDR3 amino acids: CASSLTSSSYNEQFF. Incomplete CDR3 DNA: TGTGCCAGCAGCTTGACATCAAGCTCCTACAATGAG.